What follows are 30 T cell receptor beta chains derived from one specimen sequenced in a study of metastatic and nonmetastatic thyroid tumors. MiXCR was used by TCRdb to re-call the PCR reads. The sample has about 6,900 clones; under 35% are singletons. None of the patients had undergone any treatment ahead of thyroid surgery. What was sequenced was adjacent normal tissue. Receptors were obtained from a male donor with papillary thyroid cancer or a benign thyroid nodule (not recorded which). Some clones in this sample may be carry-over from other donors' samples.

Judged by abundance, this clone is medium-sized. This chain connects TRBV7-6 to TRBJ2-2; 7 bases fit TRBD2. Germline lookup yields CDR1 SGHVS and CDR2 FNYEAQ. V was clipped by 5 bases and J by 5 bases; unmatched bases: 8. The CDR3 loop spans 15 amino acids. In DNA, the CDR3 is TGTGCCAGCAGCCGGAGAGAAGCGGGAACCGGGGAGCTGTTTTTT. Amino acids: CASSRREAGTGELFF.

This clone was seen only a few times. This chain uses TRBV27 with TRBJ1-1, with D perhaps TRBD1 (5 bases). This CDR3 has 14 residues. The V gene lost 5 bases and the J gene lost 1 base, with 11 bases spanning the gap. From germline, CDR1 is MNHEY and CDR2 SMNVEV (reference sequence). DNA of the CDR3: TGTGCCAGCAGTAAGGGACTTCAGAACACTGAAGCTTTCTTT. The encoded protein is CASSKGLQNTEAFF.

This clone was observed a few times. This chain connects TRBV4-1 to TRBJ2-7; 8 bases map to TRBD1. V was clipped by 0 bases and J by 3 bases; unmatched bases: 7. CDR3 size: 16 residues. The V gene's germline CDR1 is MGHRA and CDR2 YSYEKL. CDR3 residues: CASSQDLYRGIYEQYF. In DNA form, the CDR3 reads TGCGCCAGCAGCCAAGATCTATACAGGGGGATCTACGAGCAGTACTTC.

This chain links TRBV20-1 with TRBJ1-1; D is unclear. This CDR3 has 11 residues. Between the trimmed V and J ends, which lost 3 bases and 6 bases, there was a span of 8 bases. Germline-derived CDR1 and CDR2 are DFQATT and SNEGSKA (reference sequence). CDR3 coding DNA: TGCAGTGCTAGGTCCAGACCTGAAGCTTTCTTT. This sequence encodes CSARSRPEAFF.

This clone was detected only a few times. The rearrangement links TRBV28 to TRBJ1-4; D is ambiguous. The CDR3 runs 14 residues. V dropped 5 bases and J dropped 5 bases, with 12 bases sitting between them. CDR1 and CDR2 (germline): MDHEN, SYDVKM. As DNA, the CDR3 is TGTGCCAGCAGTCCCCAGGACGGAAATGAAAAACTGTTTTTT. Its translation: CASSPQDGNEKLFF. Full variable domain (rest looked up from reference TRBV28 and TRBJ1-4): DVKVTQSSRYLVKRTGEKVFLECVQDMDHENMFWYRQDPGLGLRLIYFSYDVKMKEKGDIPEGYSVSREKKERFSLILESASTNQTSMYLCASSPQDGNEKLFFGSGTQLSVL.

The V gene is TRBV6-2 or TRBV6-3, the J gene TRBJ2-7, with 8 nucleotides matching TRBD1. CDR1 is MNHEY, CDR2 SVGEGT, per germline. Unmatched junction bases numbered 15, after V lost 2 bases and J lost 3 bases. CDR3 length: 18 amino acids. CDR3 sequence (DNA): TGTGCCAGCAGTTACAACCAAGGACAGGGAGGATGTGGCTACGAGCAGTACTTC. It codes for CASSYNQGQGGCGYEQYF.

By its share, this clone is medium-sized. The chain couples TRBV15 to TRBJ2-5; TRBD2 aligns across 8 bases. The CDR3 is 15 residues long. Germline CDR1 is LNHNV and CDR2 is YYDKDF (reference sequence). Trimming cost V 5 bases and J 4 bases; bases outside gene matches: 9. The CDR3 loop is CATSPSGGGGETQYF. CDR3 DNA sequence: TGTGCCACCAGCCCTTCGGGAGGGGGGGGAGAGACCCAGTACTTC.

This clone has more than one count but fewer than ten. This chain uses TRBV20-1 with TRBJ1-1; D gene uncertain. The V gene's germline CDR1 is DFQATT and CDR2 SNEGSKA (reference sequence). V lost 3 bases and J 2 bases, leaving 13 bases between the germline ends. The CDR3 is made up of 14 amino acids. CDR3: CSASGRRANTEAFF. CDR3 in DNA: TGCAGTGCTAGTGGGCGGAGAGCAAACACTGAAGCTTTCTTT.

CDR3 residues: CASSAGELFF. The CDR3 nucleotides read TGTGCCAGCAGCGCGGGGGAGCTGTTTTTT. This rearrangement joins TRBV7-9 to TRBJ2-2; D gene ambiguous. V gave up 5 bases and J gave up 8 bases, with 3 bases separating them. CDR3 length equals 10 residues. Germline CDR1 SEHNR, CDR2 FQNEAQ (reference sequence).

By its share, this clone is medium-sized. An end of the junction does not agree with germline; a read error may underlie this. The V gene is TRBV28, the J gene TRBJ1-5, with a possible D match to TRBD1 (5 bases). CDR1 is MDHEN, CDR2 SYDVKM, per germline. This CDR3 spans 20 amino acids. The CDR3 is CASRFFPRDRALYSNQPQHF. The DNA of the CDR3 is TGTGCCAGCCGTTTTTTCCCCCGGGACCGGGCCCTCTATAGCAATCAGCCCCAGCATTTT.

This clone turned up a few times. The chain has TRBV7-6 and TRBJ2-1; D uncertain. Trimming took 4 bases from V and 9 from J, leaving 10 bases between them. Germline CDR1 is SGHVS and CDR2 is FNYEAQ. This CDR3 has 12 amino acids. The CDR3 coding sequence is TGTGCCAGCAGCTACCAGTCCGGTGAGCAGTTCTTC. As protein: CASSYQSGEQFF. The full variable domain, completed using reference TRBV7-6 and TRBJ2-1, is GAGVSQSPRYKVTKRGQDVALRCDPISGHVSLYWYRQALGQGPEFLTYFNYEAQQDKSGLPNDRFSAERPEGSISTLTIQRTEQRDSAMYRCASSYQSGEQFFGPGTRLTVL.

Of note for this clone: A much larger clone lies one base from this, so it may be a read error. The chain uses TRBV20-1 and TRBJ2-7; 7 bases map to TRBD2. Per germline, CDR1 DFQATT and CDR2 SNEGSKA (reference sequence). Trimming took 3 bases from V and 6 from J; bases not matched to a gene: 8. The CDR3 spans 13 residues. The CDR3 sequence is CSASGAGATEQYF. CDR3 DNA: TGCAGTGCTAGTGGTGCGGGAGCCACCGAGCAGTACTTC.

The V call is TRBV28, the J call TRBJ2-1; TRBD2 agrees at 10 bases. V was clipped by 3 bases and J by 6 bases; unmatched bases: 5. The CDR3 totals 15 residues. The germline V gene has CDR1 MDHEN and CDR2 SYDVKM. The CDR3, as DNA: TGTGCCAGCAGTTTTGGGCTAGCGGGAGCCAATGAGCAGTTCTTC. This sequence encodes CASSFGLAGANEQFF.

This clone showed up just a few times. The chain uses TRBV28 and TRBJ2-3; TRBD2 aligns across 10 bases. CDR1 and CDR2 from the germline V gene are MDHEN and SYDVKM. J gave up 3 bases and V 2 bases, and 5 bases lay outside the gene matches. The CDR3 is 16 amino acids. The CDR3 region is CASSLEGLASTDTQYF. The DNA of the CDR3 is TGTGCCAGCAGTTTAGAGGGACTAGCGAGTACAGATACGCAGTATTTT. Supplemented by reference TRBV28 and TRBJ2-3, the full variable domain reads DVKVTQSSRYLVKRTGEKVFLECVQDMDHENMFWYRQDPGLGLRLIYFSYDVKMKEKGDIPEGYSVSREKKERFSLILESASTNQTSMYLCASSLEGLASTDTQYFGPGTRLTVL.

The sample holds a few counts of this clone. The chain combines TRBV29-1 with TRBJ1-2, with D perhaps TRBD1 (5 bases). V shed 4 bases and J shed 4 bases, with 16 bases lying between them. The CDR3 loop spans 14 amino acids. CDR1 and CDR2 from the germline V gene are SQVTM and ANQGSEA. The CDR3 DNA is TGCAGCGTTGCGGGACCAGGGAGGGCCTATGGCTACACCTTC. Its protein product is CSVAGPGRAYGYTF.

Many counts were recorded for this clone. One base away lies a much larger clone, so this may be a sequencing read error. Other nucleotide sequences in the sample specify the same CDR3. The chain carries TRBV10-1 and TRBJ2-1; D ambiguous. The CDR3 runs to 13 residues. V was cut by 6 bases and J by 8 bases, with 14 bases left in between. Germline V gene data show CDR1 as WNHNN and CDR2 as SYGVQD (reference sequence). DNA for the CDR3: TGCGCCAGCAGCGTGACGGTCGGCCATGAGCAGTTCTTC. Its translation is CASSVTVGHEQFF.

This clone was observed a handful of times. The chain couples TRBV6-1 to TRBJ2-7; possible D gene TRBD2, 7 bases. V lost 3 bases, J lost 13 bases, and 28 bases lay in between. Per germline, CDR1 MNHNS and CDR2 SASEGT. The CDR3 length is 16 residues. The CDR3 here is CASSDPKGGAAYDRYF. CDR3 bases: TGTGCCAGCAGTGACCCCAAGGGGGGGGCCGCCTACGATCGCTACTTC.

This chain connects TRBV28 to TRBJ2-1; either TRBD1 or TRBD2 may fit D (5 bases each). The V gene lost 2 bases and the J gene lost 5 bases, with 13 bases spanning the gap. Germline lookup yields CDR1 MDHEN and CDR2 SYDVKM. This CDR3 spans 15 amino acids. The CDR3 is CASSLTGRNHNEQFF. The CDR3 DNA follows: TGTGCCAGCAGTTTAACGGGGCGCAACCACAATGAGCAGTTCTTC.

The genes are TRBV7-2 and TRBJ2-7; no reliable D call. V was shortened by 4 bases and J by 3 bases, with 10 bases between the two germline ends. Germline-derived CDR1 and CDR2 are SGHTA and FQGNSA. The CDR3 is 13 residues long. CDR3: CASSSNGVYEQYF. The CDR3 DNA reads TGTGCCAGCAGCTCGAATGGAGTCTACGAGCAGTACTTC.

Within the sample, this clone is medium-sized. The J gene is TRBJ2-2, the V gene TRBV5-1; D may be TRBD1 (5 bases). CDR1 is SGHRS and CDR2 is YFSETQ in the germline V gene. Trimming shortened V by 6 bases and J by 2 bases, and 11 bases separated the two germline ends. The CDR3 extends over 14 amino acids. DNA of the CDR3: TGCGCCAGCACCAGGGCACTTAACACCGGGGAGCTGTTTTTT. Translation: CASTRALNTGELFF.

This clone rates as medium-sized. The chain links TRBV20-1 to TRBJ1-2; 7 nucleotides align to TRBD1. Germline V gene sequence: CDR1 DFQATT, CDR2 SNEGSKA (reference sequence). V was clipped by 0 bases and J by 8 bases; unmatched bases: 15. The CDR3 runs to 16 residues. The CDR3 region is CSARDQRAGGERGYTF. CDR3 in DNA: TGCAGTGCTAGAGATCAGAGGGCAGGGGGGGAAAGGGGCTACACCTTC.

The V gene is TRBV12-3 or TRBV12-4, the J gene TRBJ1-3; perhaps TRBD1 as D (6 bases). Trimming pared 3 bases from V and 8 bases from J, leaving 14 bases between. This CDR3 comprises 14 residues. Here the CDR3 DNA reads TGTGCCAGCAGTTTGGCGGGGGCCGCGCACACCATATATTTT. It codes for CASSLAGAAHTIYF.

V usage is TRBV20-1 and J usage is TRBJ1-2, with D perhaps TRBD1 (5 bases). In germline, CDR1 is DFQATT, CDR2 SNEGSKA (reference sequence). This CDR3 contains 15 residues. The ends were cut back, 3 bases at V and 2 bases at J, with 16 bases in the middle. CDR3 residues: CSARDPGYPNYGYTF. The CDR3 region has the DNA TGCAGTGCTAGGGATCCAGGGTACCCAAACTATGGCTACACCTTC.

This chain connects TRBV28 to TRBJ2-7; D might be TRBD1 (6 bases). CDR1 MDHEN and CDR2 SYDVKM come from the germline V gene. This CDR3 region has 16 residues. V gave up 5 bases and J gave up 5 bases, with 22 bases separating them. The CDR3 coding sequence is TGTGCCAGCAGTACCCAAGCCGGGACATGGGTCGACGAGCAGTACTTC. Amino acid sequence: CASSTQAGTWVDEQYF.

This clone was recorded many times. Other nucleotide sequences in the sample specify the same CDR3. The chain uses TRBV20-1 and TRBJ1-2; D is uncertain. The CDR3 length is 13 residues. The V end lost 1 base, the J end lost 8 bases, and 14 bases lay between the germline ends. CDR1 is DFQATT, CDR2 SNEGSKA, per germline (reference sequence). In DNA, the CDR3 is TGCAGTGCTAGAGTCGGGAAGGAACGGGGCTACACCTTC. This sequence encodes CSARVGKERGYTF.

This clone counts as medium-sized. The J gene is TRBJ2-7, the V gene TRBV6-2 or TRBV6-3, with D uncertain. Trimming took 10 bases from V and 0 from J, leaving 16 bases between them. The CDR3 totals 14 residues. Germline V gene sequence: CDR1 MNHEY, CDR2 SVGEGT. The CDR3 DNA reads as TGTGCCACCACCGACGATCTGAGCTCCTACGAGCAGTACTTC. This gives the protein CATTDDLSSYEQYF.

The chain recombines TRBV6-1 with TRBJ2-3; TRBD2 aligns across 7 bases. Per the germline V gene, CDR1 is MNHNS and CDR2 is SASEGT. The CDR3 totals 16 residues. The V and J ends lost 6 bases and 4 bases, in that order; junction bases with no gene match: 13. The CDR3 nucleotides read TGTGCCAGCAGGACCCCAGCGGGACTTTTTCCAGATACGCAGTATTTT. It specifies CASRTPAGLFPDTQYF.

This clone has a count of ten or more. A much larger clone sits a single nucleotide away, making a read error possible. The chain joins TRBV20-1 to TRBJ2-7; 9 bases agree with TRBD2. Germline V lookup: CDR1 DFQATT, CDR2 SNEGSKA (reference sequence). The CDR3 covers 15 residues. The V and J ends lost 2 bases and 5 bases, in that order; junction bases with no gene match: 10. DNA for the CDR3: TGCAGTGCTAGAAGAGCGGGAGGTCCCTACCACGAGCAGTACTTC. It yields the protein CSARRAGGPYHEQYF.

The chain employs TRBV5-1 and TRBJ2-3, with 7 bases aligning to TRBD2. The CDR3 runs to 15 residues. CDR1 and CDR2 (germline): SGHRS, YFSETQ. V gave up 0 bases and J gave up 3 bases; unmatched junction bases: 4. CDR3 sequence: CASSLEQRGTDTQYF. The CDR3 coding sequence is TGCGCCAGCAGCTTGGAGCAGCGGGGAACAGATACGCAGTATTTT. Together with reference TRBV5-1 and TRBJ2-3, the CDR3 gives the full variable domain: KAGVTQTPRYLIKTRGQQVTLSCSPISGHRSVSWYQQTPGQGLQFLFEYFSETQRNKGNFPGRFSGRQFSNSRSEMNVSTLELGDSALYLCASSLEQRGTDTQYFGPGTRLTVL.

Note on this clone: A much larger clonotype is one base distant, so this may be a read error. The gene calls are TRBV28 and TRBJ1-1; 8 bases fit TRBD1. The CDR3 extends over 13 amino acids. Germline values: CDR1 MDHEN, CDR2 SYDVKM. V shed 6 bases, J shed 6 bases, and the junction held 6 bases outside the gene matches. The CDR3 spells CASRPDRGSEAFF. CDR3 bases: TGTGCCAGCAGACCCGACAGGGGATCTGAAGCTTTCTTT.